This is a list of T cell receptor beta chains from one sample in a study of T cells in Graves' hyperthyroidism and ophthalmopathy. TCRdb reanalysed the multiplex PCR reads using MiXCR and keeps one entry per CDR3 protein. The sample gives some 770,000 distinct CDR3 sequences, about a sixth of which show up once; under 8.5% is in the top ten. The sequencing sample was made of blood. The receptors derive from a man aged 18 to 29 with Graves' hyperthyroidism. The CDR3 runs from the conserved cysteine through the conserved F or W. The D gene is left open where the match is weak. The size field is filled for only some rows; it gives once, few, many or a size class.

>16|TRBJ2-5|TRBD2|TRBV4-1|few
TGCGCCAGCAGCCAAGAACGGGGACTAGCGGCACAGACCCAGTACTTC
CASSQERGLAAQTQYF
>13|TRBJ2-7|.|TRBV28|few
TGTGCCAGCAGGAAGGACGGAACCTACGAGCAGTACTTC
CASRKDGTYEQYF
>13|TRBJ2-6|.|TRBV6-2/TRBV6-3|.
TGTGCCAGCAGTACGTTAGGGGCCAACGTCCTGACTTTC
CASSTLGANVLTF
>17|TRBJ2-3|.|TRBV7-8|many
TGTGCCAGCACCCGAAGTGCGGGGCCCCTTCACACAGATACGCAGTATTTT
CASTRSAGPLHTDTQYF
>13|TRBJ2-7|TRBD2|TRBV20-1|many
TGCAGTGCGAGCGGGAGTTACTCCTACGAGCAGTACTTC
CSASGSYSYEQYF
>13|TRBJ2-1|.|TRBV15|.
TGTGCCACCAGCAGAGGGGGGGCCGGTGAGCAGTTCTTC
CATSRGGAGEQFF
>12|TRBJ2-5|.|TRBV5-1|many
TGCGCCAGCAGCTTGGAGGCGGCTACTCAGTACTTC
CASSLEAATQYF
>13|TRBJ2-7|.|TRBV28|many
TGTGCCAGCAGTTTAGGGGGAGACTACGAGCAGTACTTC
CASSLGGDYEQYF
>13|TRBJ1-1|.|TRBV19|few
TGTGCCAGTAGTATTGATGGAGGGACTGAAGCTTTCTTT
CASSIDGGTEAFF
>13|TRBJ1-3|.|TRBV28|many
TGTGCCAGCTCTTCCGGGACTGGAAACACCATATATTTT
CASSSGTGNTIYF
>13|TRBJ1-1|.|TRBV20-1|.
TGCAGTGCTAGAGATACATTACCCACTGAAGCTTTCTTT
CSARDTLPTEAFF
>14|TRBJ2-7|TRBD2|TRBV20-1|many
TGCAGTGCTAGAGCAACTAGCGGGACCTACGAGCAGTACTTC
CSARATSGTYEQYF
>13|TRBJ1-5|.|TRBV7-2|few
TGTGCCAGCAGCTACTGGAGCAATCAGCCCCAGCATTTT
CASSYWSNQPQHF
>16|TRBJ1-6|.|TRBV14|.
TGTGCCAGCAGCCAACGAGGGGCGGGATATAATTCACCCCTCCACTTT
CASSQRGAGYNSPLHF
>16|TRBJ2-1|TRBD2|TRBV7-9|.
TGTGCCAGCAGCTTAGGCGGCGGGAGAAATGGCAATGAGCAGTTCTTC
CASSLGGGRNGNEQFF
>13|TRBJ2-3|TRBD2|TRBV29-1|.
TGCAGCGTGGAGGCGGGGGACACAGATACGCAGTATTTT
CSVEAGDTDTQYF
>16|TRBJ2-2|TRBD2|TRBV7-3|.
TGTGCCAGCAGCTCAGGGGGGACTAGCATCTCCGGGGAGCTGTTTTTT
CASSSGGTSISGELFF
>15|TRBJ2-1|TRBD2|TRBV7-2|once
TGTGCCAGCAGGGAAGCGGGAGGGTCTGCCTACGAGCAGTTCTTC
CASREAGGSAYEQFF
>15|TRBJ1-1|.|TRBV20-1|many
TGCAGTGCTAGAGATCTCTGGGGAGGAGACACTGAAGCTTTCTTT
CSARDLWGGDTEAFF
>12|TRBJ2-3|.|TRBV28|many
TGTGCCACCGGGACATTCGGAGATACGCAGTATTTT
CATGTFGDTQYF
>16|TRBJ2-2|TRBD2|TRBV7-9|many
TGTGCCAGCAGCCCAGCGGGCGGGAGGATCACCGGGGAGCTGTTTTTT
CASSPAGGRITGELFF
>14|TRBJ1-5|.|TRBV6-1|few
TGTGCCAGCAGAAAGAAGGGGGGTGGTCAGCCCCAGCATTTT
CASRKKGGGQPQHF
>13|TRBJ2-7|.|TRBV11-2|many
TGTGCCAGCAGCTTAGGTCACCGCCGCGAGCAGTACTTC
CASSLGHRREQYF
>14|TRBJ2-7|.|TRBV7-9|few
TGTGCCAGCAGCGCGGCCATGGCCTCCTACGAGCAGTACTTC
CASSAAMASYEQYF
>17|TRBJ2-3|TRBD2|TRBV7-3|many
TGTGCCAGCAGCCCTATCGGGACTACATTCCTTGGGGATACGCAGTATTTT
CASSPIGTTFLGDTQYF
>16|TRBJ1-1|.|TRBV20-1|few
TGCAGTGCTAGATCGGCGGCGGCCCCCCGGAACACTGAAGCTTTCTTT
CSARSAAAPRNTEAFF
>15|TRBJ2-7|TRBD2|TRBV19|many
TGTGCCAGTAGTATAGTGGCGGGAGTGTCCTACGAGCAGTACTTC
CASSIVAGVSYEQYF
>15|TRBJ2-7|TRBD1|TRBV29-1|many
TGCAGCGTTGATGGTCTCCCGGGACAGGGCCGCGAGCAGTACTTC
CSVDGLPGQGREQYF
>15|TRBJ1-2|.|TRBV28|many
TGTGCCAGCAGTCAGCCCCGGACAGTCCTATATGGCTACACCTTC
CASSQPRTVLYGYTF
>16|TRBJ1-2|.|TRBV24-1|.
TGTGCCACCGCTGGGACCGGGAGCGGTTTTGTGTCTGGCTACACCTTC
CATAGTGSGFVSGYTF
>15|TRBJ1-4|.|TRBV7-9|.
TGTGCCAGCAGCAAATACGGGCAGCGGAATGAAAAACTGTTTTTT
CASSKYGQRNEKLFF
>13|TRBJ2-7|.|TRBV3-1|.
TGTGGCAGCAGCCAGAGTTTGGGCTACGAGCAGTACTTC
CGSSQSLGYEQYF
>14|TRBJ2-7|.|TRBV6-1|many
TGTGCCAGCAGTGAAATTCATTGGGTCTACGAGCAGTACTTC
CASSEIHWVYEQYF
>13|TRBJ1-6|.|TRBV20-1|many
TGCAGTGCTAGACGTGAGGGGGACTCACCCCTCCACTTT
CSARREGDSPLHF
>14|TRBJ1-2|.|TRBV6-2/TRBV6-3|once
TGTGCCAGCAGTTACGGGGGTCAGGACTATGGCTACACCTTC
CASSYGGQDYGYTF
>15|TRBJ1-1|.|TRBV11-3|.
TGTGCCAGCAGCTTGGGAGAGGGTGACTGGACTGAAGCTTTCTTT
CASSLGEGDWTEAFF
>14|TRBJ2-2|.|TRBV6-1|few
TGTGCCAGCAGTGTGGGATGGGGCACCGGGGAGCTGTTTTTT
CASSVGWGTGELFF
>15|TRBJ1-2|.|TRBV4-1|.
TGCGCCAGCACCCCCGCACCGGTGGGGGCCTATGGCTACACCTTC
CASTPAPVGAYGYTF
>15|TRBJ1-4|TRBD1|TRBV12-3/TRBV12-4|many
TGTGCCAGCAGTTTAGGCAGAGGGACAGGGGAAAAACTGTTTTTT
CASSLGRGTGEKLFF
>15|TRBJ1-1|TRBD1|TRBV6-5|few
TGTGCCAGCAGTTACTCGGGACAGTGGTCTGCTGAAGCTTTCTTT
CASSYSGQWSAEAFF
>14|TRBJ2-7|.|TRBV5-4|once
TGTGCCAGCAGCGCCACTAGAACTACCTACGAGCAGTACTTC
CASSATRTTYEQYF
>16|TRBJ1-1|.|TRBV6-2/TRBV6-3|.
TGTGCCAGCAGTTACTCGATCGGGGAGGCGAACACTGAAGCTTTCTTT
CASSYSIGEANTEAFF
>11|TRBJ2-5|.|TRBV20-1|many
TGCAGTGCTCACGAAAGAGAGACCCAGTACTTC
CSAHERETQYF
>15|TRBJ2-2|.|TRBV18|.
TGTGCCAGCTCACCATCCAGGGGACACACCGGGGAGCTGTTTTTT
CASSPSRGHTGELFF
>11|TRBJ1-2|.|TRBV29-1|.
TGCAGCGTCCCGGAGGAGAGTGGCTACACCTTC
CSVPEESGYTF
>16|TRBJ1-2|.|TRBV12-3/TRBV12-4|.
TGTGCCAGCAGTTTTATTTCGGGAGGGGCCGGTGATGGCTACACCTTC
CASSFISGGAGDGYTF
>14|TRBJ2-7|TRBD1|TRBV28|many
TGTGCCAGCAGTCGCCGGGACAGGGTTGGCGAGCAGTACTTC
CASSRRDRVGEQYF
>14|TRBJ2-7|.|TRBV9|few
TGTGCCAGCAGCGTAGATCAAGCGCCCTACGAGCAGTACTTC
CASSVDQAPYEQYF
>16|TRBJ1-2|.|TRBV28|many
TGTGCCAGCAGCCTATCGGAGGACCCAAAGGGCTATGGCTACACCTTC
CASSLSEDPKGYGYTF
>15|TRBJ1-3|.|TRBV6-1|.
TGTGCCAGCTCGACAGGCTATAGCTCTGGAAACACCATATATTTT
CASSTGYSSGNTIYF